These 3 T cell receptor beta chains were all obtained from the same sample, sequenced in a study of CD8 T cells in Susac syndrome. The authors reverse transcribed roughly 0.45 to 1 ug RNA with random hexamers. TCRdb re-derived calls from the immunoSEQ multiplex PCR reads in MiXCR, one entry per CDR3 protein. The sample has fewer than 200,000 distinct CDR3 sequences, about 95% seen once. What was sequenced was CD4+ T cells from PBMCs. Source of these receptors: a human donor in good health.

The CDR3 reads CASSLSGARDTQYF. CDR3 bases: TGCGCCAGCAGCTTGAGCGGGGCCCGAGATACGCAGTATTTT. The J gene is TRBJ2-3, the V gene TRBV5-1, with TRBD2 identical over 7 bases. Trimming at V came to 1 base and at J to 5 bases, leaving 4 bases not matched to a gene. The CDR3 has 14 residues. Germline CDR1 and CDR2: SGHRS and YFSETQ.

The rearrangement links TRBV3-1 to TRBJ1-1, with no clear D. Trimming shortened V by 1 base and J by 5 bases, and 8 bases separated the two germline ends. Germline CDR1 LGHDT, CDR2 YNNKEL (reference sequence). The CDR3 is made up of 13 amino acids. The CDR3 sequence: CASSQGVETEAFF. CDR3 nucleotides: TGTGCCAGCAGCCAAGGCGTGGAAACTGAAGCTTTCTTT.

The J gene is TRBJ2-1, the V gene TRBV7-8, with no clear D. V was pared by 1 base and J by 5 bases, with 6 bases between. This CDR3 spans 13 amino acids. Per germline, CDR1 SGHVS and CDR2 FQNEAQ. The CDR3 spells CASSLGRHNEQFF. The DNA of the CDR3 is TGTGCCAGCAGCTTAGGTCGCCACAATGAGCAGTTCTTC.